The 28 T cell receptor beta chains below come from one sample, sequenced in a study of OX40 agonist ivuxolimab in advanced cancers. Clones were read by immunoSEQ multiplex PCR, and TCRdb kept only the in-frame ones, dropping some. The sample has roughly 61,000 clones; 75% to 90% are singletons. This specimen was CD4+ or CD8+ T cells sorted from blood, taken in a trial of the OX40 agonist ivuxolimab. Receptors originate from an adult with an advanced solid tumor such as melanoma, head and neck, liver or kidney cancer.

V and J are TRBV12-5 and TRBJ2-5; 8 bases are shared with TRBD2. After removal of 5 bases from V and 1 base from J, the junction contained 12 bases not matched to a gene. The CDR3 has 17 residues. Germline V gene sequence: CDR1 LGHNT, CDR2 FRNRAP. The DNA for the CDR3 is TGTGCTAGTGGTCCTGACCCTTTACTAGCGGCCCAAGAGACCCAGTACTTC. It encodes CASGPDPLLAAQETQYF.

V is TRBV5-4 and J is TRBJ2-3; possibly TRBD2 for D (6 bases). V was pared by 0 bases and J by 0 bases, with 11 bases between. Germline CDR1 SGHNT, CDR2 YYREEE (reference sequence). The CDR3 runs 16 residues. The CDR3 DNA reads TGTGCCAGCAGCTTGGGGGCGCGGGGTAGCACAGATACGCAGTATTTT. Translated, it gives CASSLGARGSTDTQYF.

As concerns this clone: One end of the junction is discordant with germline, which a read error may explain. This chain joins TRBV28 and TRBJ2-7; TRBD2 matches 13 bases. CDR1 and CDR2 from the germline V gene are MDHEN and SYDVKM. This CDR3 comprises 15 residues. DNA of the CDR3: TGTGCCAGCAGGCTAGGGACTAGCGGGGAGCCCGAGCGGTACTTC. This encodes CASRLGTSGEPERYF.

This chain joins TRBV7-2 and TRBJ2-7, with D possibly being TRBD1 or TRBD2 (5 bases each). Trimming took 4 bases from V and 5 from J, leaving 15 bases between them. CDR3 length equals 14 residues. Germline assignment: CDR1 SGHTA and CDR2 FQGNSA. The CDR3 DNA is TGTGCCAGCAGCTCCTCCTTTGGGACCCACGAGCAGTACTTC. Translation: CASSSSFGTHEQYF.

The gene calls are TRBV2 and TRBJ2-7, with 9 bases identical to TRBD2. Trimming at V came to 4 bases and at J to 4 bases, leaving 8 bases not matched to a gene. Germline CDR1 is SNHLY and CDR2 is FYNNEI. The CDR3 consists of 15 residues. In DNA, the CDR3 is TGTGCCAGCAGTGCTATGCGGGAGGGCGGTTACGAGCAGTACTTC. This codes for CASSAMREGGYEQYF.

The CDR3: CASSPRTLNTGELFF. DNA for the CDR3: TGTGCCAGCAGCCCGCGGACACTAAACACCGGGGAGCTGTTTTTT. The chain links TRBV11-3 to TRBJ2-2; tentatively, D is TRBD1 (5 bases). CDR1 is SGHNT, CDR2 YENEEA, per germline. The CDR3 sequence is 15 residues long. With 5 bases removed from V and 2 bases from J, the gap between germline ends came to 12 bases.

This clone was counted once. V usage is TRBV5-6 and J usage is TRBJ1-3; possible D gene TRBD1, 5 bases. The length of the CDR3 is 16 residues. Germline lookup yields CDR1 SGHDT and CDR2 YYEEEE. Between the trimmed V and J ends, which lost 4 bases and 3 bases, there was a span of 17 bases. This CDR3 is CASSSSERRVGNTIYF. The DNA of the CDR3 is TGTGCCAGCAGCAGCTCTGAGCGCAGGGTTGGAAACACCATATATTTT.

This sequence joins TRBV19 and TRBJ2-5, with 10 bases matching TRBD1. The end of the DNA aligns better with TRBJ2-7, so the J call may be wrong. The germline V gene encodes CDR1 LNHDA and CDR2 SQIVND (reference sequence). This CDR3 contains 15 residues. CDR3 loop: CASSMPGQGIYEQYF. The DNA for the CDR3 is TGTGCCAGTAGTATGCCGGGACAGGGGATCTACGAGCAGTACTTC.

V is TRBV27 and J is TRBJ1-2; D gene uncertain. Germline CDR1 reads MNHEY; CDR2 reads SMNVEV (reference sequence). Trimming left V 2 bases short and J 0 bases short, with 10 bases between. CDR3 length equals 15 residues. CDR3 loop: CASSLLGSSNYGYTF. The DNA for the CDR3 is TGTGCCAGCAGTTTACTAGGCAGTTCTAACTATGGCTACACCTTC.

CDR3 sequence: CASSPPSASGNTIYF. The CDR3 DNA reads as TGTGCCAGCAGTCCCCCGTCGGCCTCTGGAAACACCATATATTTT. V and J are TRBV28 and TRBJ1-3; unclear D gene. The V gene's germline CDR1 is MDHEN and CDR2 SYDVKM. The CDR3 is made up of 15 amino acids. Deletions cut 5 bases from V and 0 bases from J, with 11 bases between. The full variable domain, completed using reference TRBV28 and TRBJ1-3, is DVKVTQSSRYLVKRTGEKVFLECVQDMDHENMFWYRQDPGLGLRLIYFSYDVKMKEKGDIPEGYSVSREKKERFSLILESASTNQTSMYLCASSPPSASGNTIYFGEGSWLTVV.

The chain is built from TRBV20-1 and TRBJ2-7; D perhaps matches TRBD2 (6 bases). Between the trimmed V and J ends, which lost 3 bases and 9 bases, there was a span of 9 bases. CDR1 DFQATT and CDR2 SNEGSKA come from the germline V gene (reference sequence). The CDR3 spans 10 residues. As DNA, the CDR3 is TGCAGTGCTAGTGGGGGGTTGCAGTACTTC. It translates to CSASGGLQYF.

The chain couples TRBV6-5 to TRBJ2-1; perhaps D is TRBD1 or TRBD2 (5 bases each). V was shortened by 5 bases and J by 11 bases, with 16 bases between the two germline ends. This CDR3 region has 13 residues. Germline V gives CDR1 MNHEY, CDR2 SVGAGI. CDR3 in amino acids: CASSQIGGGQQFF. As DNA, the CDR3 is TGTGCCAGCAGTCAGATCGGTGGGGGTCAGCAGTTCTTC.

This chain joins TRBV6-1 and TRBJ2-7; weak D call: TRBD2 (5 bases). The CDR3 is made up of 11 amino acids. Germline CDR1 is MNHNS and CDR2 is SASEGT. The V end was cut by 6 bases, the J end by 3 bases, with 6 bases between. The CDR3 reads CASSRDYEQYF. The CDR3 DNA follows: TGTGCCAGCAGCCGGGACTACGAGCAGTACTTC.

The rearrangement uses TRBV19 and TRBJ1-3, with 7 positions matching TRBD1. Germline V gene sequence: CDR1 LNHDA, CDR2 SQIVND (reference sequence). This CDR3 has 14 amino acids. The V gene end was trimmed by 7 bases and the J gene end by 2 bases; junction bases not matched to a gene: 5. CDR3 loop: CASTTGTAGNTIYF. The CDR3 DNA follows: TGTGCCAGTACCACCGGGACAGCTGGAAACACCATATATTTT.

The V gene is TRBV6-1, the J gene TRBJ2-7; D remains unclear. CDR3 size: 11 residues. V dropped 6 bases and J dropped 2 bases, with 5 bases sitting between them. CDR1 is MNHNS and CDR2 is SASEGT in the germline V gene. This CDR3 reads CASRTPYEQYF. The CDR3 nucleotides are TGTGCCAGCAGAACTCCCTACGAGCAGTACTTC.

This clone appeared once. The gene calls are TRBV4-1 and TRBJ1-1; D may be TRBD1 (6 bases). Trimming cost V 11 bases and J 0 bases, with 19 bases left between them. Germline loops: CDR1 MGHRA, CDR2 YSYEKL. This CDR3 is 15 amino acids long. CDR3 residues: CAASPGEALNTEAFF. In DNA form, the CDR3 reads TGCGCCGCCAGCCCAGGGGAGGCCCTGAACACTGAAGCTTTCTTT.

This clone was seen only a few times. This chain links TRBV28 with TRBJ2-7; the D gene could be TRBD1 or TRBD2 (7 bases each). The V gene's germline CDR1 is MDHEN and CDR2 SYDVKM. The CDR3 totals 13 residues. V was pared by 6 bases and J by 2 bases, with 11 bases between. Written as DNA, the CDR3 is TGTGCCAGCAGGCAGGGGGGGCCCTACGAGCAGTACTTC. Protein: CASRQGGPYEQYF.

The J gene is TRBJ2-5, the V gene TRBV5-4, with 11 bases matching TRBD1. Germline values: CDR1 SGHNT, CDR2 YYREEE (reference sequence). The V segment lost 6 bases and the J segment 2 bases; nucleotides outside the gene matches: 6. The CDR3 is 15 residues long. In DNA, the CDR3 is TGTGCCAGCAACTGGGACAGGGGGGGTCAAGAGACCCAGTACTTC. Its translation is CASNWDRGGQETQYF.

The chain carries TRBV7-6 and TRBJ2-7; TRBD1 matches 7 bases. The CDR3 has 13 residues. Trimming at V came to 5 bases and at J to 3 bases, leaving 4 bases not matched to a gene. The germline V gene encodes CDR1 SGHVS and CDR2 FNYEAQ. CDR3 residues: CASSRGTDYEQYF. The CDR3 bases are TGTGCCAGCAGCCGAGGGACAGACTACGAGCAGTACTTC.

This clone has a handful of counts. The chain has TRBV6-5 and TRBJ2-1; TRBD1 aligns across 8 bases. Per germline, CDR1 MNHEY and CDR2 SVGAGI. The V segment lost 6 bases and the J segment 9 bases; nucleotides outside the gene matches: 13. The CDR3 has 15 residues. CDR3 coding DNA: TGTGCCAGCAGCCAGAGGACAGGGAATCCCGGTGAGCAGTTCTTC. Translation gives CASSQRTGNPGEQFF.

V gene TRBV9 combines with J gene TRBJ1-4; maybe TRBD1 (5 bases). V lost 0 bases and J 8 bases, leaving 11 bases between the germline ends. The CDR3 sequence is 14 residues long. Germline V gene lookup returns CDR1 SGDLS and CDR2 YYNGEE. The CDR3 protein is CASSVGQGTEKLFF. The CDR3 bases are TGTGCCAGCAGCGTAGGGCAGGGAACGGAAAAACTGTTTTTT. Based on the CDR3 plus reference TRBV9 and TRBJ1-4, the full variable domain is DSGVTQTPKHLITATGQRVTLRCSPRSGDLSVYWYQQSLDQGLQFLIQYYNGEERAKGNILERFSAQQFPDLHSELNLSSLELGDSALYFCASSVGQGTEKLFFGSGTQLSVL.

The J gene is TRBJ2-1, the V gene TRBV4-3; 10 nucleotides line up with TRBD2. Germline assignment: CDR1 LGHNA and CDR2 YSLEER. The ends lost 4 bases at V and 0 bases at J; junction bases unmatched: 0. CDR3 size: 15 residues. The CDR3 region is CASSRTSGSYNEQFF. The CDR3 DNA is TGCGCCAGCAGCCGGACTAGCGGCTCCTACAATGAGCAGTTCTTC.

The chain uses TRBV5-1 and TRBJ2-5, with TRBD2 matching 13 bases. The germline V gene has CDR1 SGHRS and CDR2 YFSETQ. The trim removed 4 bases at V and 4 bases at J, leaving 7 bases unmatched. This CDR3 comprises 16 residues. CDR3 DNA sequence: TGCGCCAGCAGCCCTACTAGCGGGGGGGCCGTAGAGACCCAGTACTTC. This codes for CASSPTSGGAVETQYF.

CDR3 nucleotide sequence: TGTGCCAGCAGCTCCATCGGACAGGGCACCGGGGAGCTGTTTTTT. This codes for CASSSIGQGTGELFF. The chain links TRBV11-1 to TRBJ2-2; TRBD1 matches at 8 bases. Germline loops: CDR1 SGHAT, CDR2 FQDESV (reference sequence). J was trimmed by 4 bases and V by 4 bases; bases with no gene match: 5. The CDR3 runs 15 residues.

V gene TRBV5-1 combines with J gene TRBJ2-3; D is possibly TRBD1 (6 bases). This CDR3 is 15 amino acids long. CDR1 is SGHRS and CDR2 is YFSETQ in the germline V gene. Trimming took 2 bases from V and 2 from J, leaving 12 bases between them. The CDR3 coding sequence is TGCGCCAGCAGCTTTGGACAGACCTACACAGATACGCAGTATTTT. This encodes CASSFGQTYTDTQYF.

The gene calls are TRBV28 and TRBJ2-5; D is tentatively TRBD1 or TRBD2 (5 bases each). Matching the DNA end better, TRBJ2-7 makes the J call doubtful. Per the germline V gene, CDR1 is MDHEN and CDR2 is SYDVKM. The CDR3 spans 17 residues. The CDR3, as DNA: TGTGCCAGCAGTTTAACTGTTTCTCGGGGCAGGCGGAACGAGCAGTACTTC. Translated: CASSLTVSRGRRNEQYF.

This clone was counted once. The chain employs TRBV19 and TRBJ1-2; a weak D match, TRBD1 (6 bases). Germline CDR1 reads LNHDA; CDR2 reads SQIVND (reference sequence). The CDR3 is 13 amino acids. Trimming took off 6 bases at V and 4 bases at J, with 12 bases between the two ends. CDR3 in DNA: TGTGCCAGTAGGAACCGGGACATCTATGGCTACACCTTC. Protein sequence: CASRNRDIYGYTF.

This chain connects TRBV5-6 to TRBJ1-4, with 10 nucleotides matching TRBD1. The CDR3 consists of 17 residues. After removal of 4 bases from V and 8 bases from J, the junction contained 14 bases not matched to a gene. Germline CDR1 reads SGHDT; CDR2 reads YYEEEE. In DNA form, the CDR3 reads TGTGCCAGCAGCGGAATCGACAGGGGGCCCCTACGGGAAAAACTGTTTTTT. Translating it yields CASSGIDRGPLREKLFF.